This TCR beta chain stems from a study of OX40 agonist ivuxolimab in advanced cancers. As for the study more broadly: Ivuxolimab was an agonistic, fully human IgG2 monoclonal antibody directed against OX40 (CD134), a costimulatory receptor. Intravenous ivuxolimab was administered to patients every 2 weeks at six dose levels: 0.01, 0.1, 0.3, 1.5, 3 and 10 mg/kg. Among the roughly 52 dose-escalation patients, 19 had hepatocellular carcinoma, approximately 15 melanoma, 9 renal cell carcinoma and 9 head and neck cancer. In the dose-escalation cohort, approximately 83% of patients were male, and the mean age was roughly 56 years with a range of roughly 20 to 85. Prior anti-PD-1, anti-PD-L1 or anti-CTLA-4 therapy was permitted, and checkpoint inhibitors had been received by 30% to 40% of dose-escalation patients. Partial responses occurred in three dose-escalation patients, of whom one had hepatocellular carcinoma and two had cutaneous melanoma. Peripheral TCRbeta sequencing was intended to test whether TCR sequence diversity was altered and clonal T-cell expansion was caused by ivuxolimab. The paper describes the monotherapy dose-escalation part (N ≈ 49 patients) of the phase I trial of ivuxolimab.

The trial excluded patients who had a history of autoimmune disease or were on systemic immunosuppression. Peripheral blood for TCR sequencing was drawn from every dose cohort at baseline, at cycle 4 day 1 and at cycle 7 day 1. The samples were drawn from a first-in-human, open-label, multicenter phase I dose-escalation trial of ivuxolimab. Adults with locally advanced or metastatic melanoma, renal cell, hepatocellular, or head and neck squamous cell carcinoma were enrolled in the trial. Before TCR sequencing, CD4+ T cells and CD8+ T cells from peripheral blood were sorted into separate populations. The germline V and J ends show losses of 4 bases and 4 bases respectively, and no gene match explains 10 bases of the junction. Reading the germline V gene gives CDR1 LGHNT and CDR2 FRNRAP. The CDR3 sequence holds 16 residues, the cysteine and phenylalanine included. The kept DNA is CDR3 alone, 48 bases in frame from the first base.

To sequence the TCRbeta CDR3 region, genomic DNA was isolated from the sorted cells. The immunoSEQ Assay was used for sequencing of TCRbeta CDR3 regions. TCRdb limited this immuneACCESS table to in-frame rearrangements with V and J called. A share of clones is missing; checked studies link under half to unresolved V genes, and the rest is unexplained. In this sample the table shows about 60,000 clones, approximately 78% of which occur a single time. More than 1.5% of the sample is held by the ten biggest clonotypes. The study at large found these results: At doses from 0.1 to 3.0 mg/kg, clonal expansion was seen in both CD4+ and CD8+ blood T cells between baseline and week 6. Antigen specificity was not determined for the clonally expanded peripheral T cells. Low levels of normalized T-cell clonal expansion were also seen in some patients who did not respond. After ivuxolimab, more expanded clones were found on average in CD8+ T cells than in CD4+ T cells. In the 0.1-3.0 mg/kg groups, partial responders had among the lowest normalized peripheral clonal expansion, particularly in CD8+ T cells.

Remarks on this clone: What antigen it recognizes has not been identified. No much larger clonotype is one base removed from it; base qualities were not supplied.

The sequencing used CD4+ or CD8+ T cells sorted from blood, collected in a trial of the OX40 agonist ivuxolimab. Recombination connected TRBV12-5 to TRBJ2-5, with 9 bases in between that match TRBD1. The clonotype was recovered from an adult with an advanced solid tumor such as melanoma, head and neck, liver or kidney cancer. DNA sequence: TGTGCTAGTGGTTCCGGACTAGACAGGGGGTCAGAGACCCAGTACTTC. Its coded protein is CASGSGLDRGSETQYF.